This T cell receptor beta chain was sequenced during a study of shared clonotypes between healthy human individuals. Findings of the study overall: Estimated richness was generally greater in naive than memory subsets.

CDR3 length: 17 residues. Naive CD4+ cells were CD45RA-selected; the remaining cells were memory. The assay was immunoSEQ multiplex PCR, and TCRdb's table has in-frame clones only and misses some. The sample lists around 2.5 million clones, approximately 93% occurring once. In the case of this clone: Its antigen is not known.

The origin of this receptor is a man between 18 and 35 years old in good health. Some clones in this sample may be carry-over from other donors' samples. V gene TRBV21-1 combines with J gene TRBJ2-1; TRBD2 is the table's D call, not checked against the DNA. TRBV21-1 is classified as a pseudogene. The sample comprised naive CD4+ T cells from PBMCs. Subset noted: CD45RA+ positively selected. CDR3 sequence: CASSTPGTSGRGYEQFF. The DNA of the CDR3 is TGTGCCAGCAGCACCCCTGGGACTAGCGGGAGAGGGTATGAGCAGTTCTTC.